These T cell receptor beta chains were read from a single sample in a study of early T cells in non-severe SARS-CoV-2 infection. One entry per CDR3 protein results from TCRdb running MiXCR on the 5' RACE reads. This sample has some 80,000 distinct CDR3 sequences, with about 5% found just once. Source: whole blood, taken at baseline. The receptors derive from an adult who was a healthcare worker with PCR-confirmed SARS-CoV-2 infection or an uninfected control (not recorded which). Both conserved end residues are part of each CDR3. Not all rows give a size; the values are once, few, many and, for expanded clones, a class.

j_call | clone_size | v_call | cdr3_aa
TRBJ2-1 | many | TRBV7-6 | CASSLVSGTSGSYNEQFF
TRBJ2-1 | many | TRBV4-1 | CASRGWTGEYNEQFF
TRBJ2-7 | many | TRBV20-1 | CSASGSSGRGAYEQYF
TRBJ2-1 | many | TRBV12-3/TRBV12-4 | CATGSYNEQFF
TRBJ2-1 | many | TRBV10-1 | CASSESAHYNEQFF
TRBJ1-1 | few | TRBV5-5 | CASSSERLNTEAFF
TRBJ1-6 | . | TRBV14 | CASSQDPGWDSPLHF
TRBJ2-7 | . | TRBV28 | CASRTLASGIYEQYF
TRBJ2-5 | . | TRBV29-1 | CSVAQGAGQETQYF
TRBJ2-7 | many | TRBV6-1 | CASTTSGRYEQYF
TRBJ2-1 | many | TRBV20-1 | CSAREPRGVANEQFF
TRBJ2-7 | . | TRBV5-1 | CASSLVATESYEQYF
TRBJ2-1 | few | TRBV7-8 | CASSANRGPWDEQFF
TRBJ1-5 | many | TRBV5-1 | CASSLAGARNQPQHF
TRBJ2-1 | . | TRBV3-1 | CASSPPSGTKHSGQFF
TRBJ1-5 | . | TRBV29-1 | CSVVQGDQPQHF
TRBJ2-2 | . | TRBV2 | CASSERSNTGELFF
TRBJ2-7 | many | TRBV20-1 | CSASSTSGGRYEQYF
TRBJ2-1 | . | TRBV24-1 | CATSDLVSSYNEQFF
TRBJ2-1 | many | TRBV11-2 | CASSLDRGNYNEQFF
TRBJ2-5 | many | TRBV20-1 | CSASGLAGATTFQETQYF
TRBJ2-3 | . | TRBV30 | CALTKRPNTDTQYF
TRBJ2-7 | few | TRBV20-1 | CSARFGLGPYEQYF
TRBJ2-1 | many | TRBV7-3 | CASSLSLADEQFF
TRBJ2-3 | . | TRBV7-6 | CASSLTSGDTDTQYF
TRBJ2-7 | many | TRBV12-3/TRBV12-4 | CASSPSVLHEQYF
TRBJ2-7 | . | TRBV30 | CAWSWGIWRESSYQEEQYF
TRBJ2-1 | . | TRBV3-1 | CASSQSGLALGNEQFF
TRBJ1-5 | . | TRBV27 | CASSFGQGGQPQHF
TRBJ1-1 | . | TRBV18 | CASSRTAGYANTEAFF
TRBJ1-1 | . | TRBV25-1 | CASSESRSMNTEAFF
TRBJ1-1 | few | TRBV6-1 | CASSEQRTGGTEAFF
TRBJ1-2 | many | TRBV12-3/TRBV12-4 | CASSSGTGGLRYTF
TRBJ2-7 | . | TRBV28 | CASSRGPHLYEQYF
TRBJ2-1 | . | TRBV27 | CASSLLQGSYNEQFF
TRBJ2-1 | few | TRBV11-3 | CASSLTSGRTYNEQFF
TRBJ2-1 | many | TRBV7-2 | CASSLFGISGGNEQFF